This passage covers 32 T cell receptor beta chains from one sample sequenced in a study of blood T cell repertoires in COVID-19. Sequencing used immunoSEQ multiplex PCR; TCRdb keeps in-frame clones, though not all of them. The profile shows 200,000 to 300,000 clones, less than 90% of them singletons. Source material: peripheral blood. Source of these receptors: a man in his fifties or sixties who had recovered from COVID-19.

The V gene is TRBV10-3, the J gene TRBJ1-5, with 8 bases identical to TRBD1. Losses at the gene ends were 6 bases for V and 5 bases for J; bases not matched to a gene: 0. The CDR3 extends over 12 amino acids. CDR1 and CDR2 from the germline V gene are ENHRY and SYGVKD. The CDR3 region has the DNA TGTGCCATCAGACAGGGGGATCAGCCCCAGCATTTT. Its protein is CAIRQGDQPQHF.

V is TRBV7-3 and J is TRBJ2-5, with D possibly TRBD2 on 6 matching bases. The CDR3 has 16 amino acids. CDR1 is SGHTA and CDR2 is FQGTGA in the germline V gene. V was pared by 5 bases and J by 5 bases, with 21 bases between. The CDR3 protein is CASSRTSTKGGETQYF. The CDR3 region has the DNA TGTGCCAGCAGCCGGACGTCCACAAAAGGAGGGGAGACCCAGTACTTC.

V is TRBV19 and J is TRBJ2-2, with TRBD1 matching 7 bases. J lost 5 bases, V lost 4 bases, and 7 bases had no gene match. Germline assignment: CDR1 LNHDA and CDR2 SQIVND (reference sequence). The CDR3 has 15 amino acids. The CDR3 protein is CASSKDRPWTGELFF. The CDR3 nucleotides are TGTGCCAGTAGTAAGGACAGGCCCTGGACCGGGGAGCTGTTTTTT. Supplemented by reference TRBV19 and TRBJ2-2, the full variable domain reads DGGITQSPKYLFRKEGQNVTLSCEQNLNHDAMYWYRQDPGQGLRLIYYSQIVNDFQKGDIAEGYSVSREKKESFPLTVTSAQKNPTAFYLCASSKDRPWTGELFFGEGSRLTVL.

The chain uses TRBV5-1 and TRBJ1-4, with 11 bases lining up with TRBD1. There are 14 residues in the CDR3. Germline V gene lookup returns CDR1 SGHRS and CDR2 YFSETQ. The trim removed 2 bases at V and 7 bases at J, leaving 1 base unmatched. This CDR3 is CASSFGTGGEKLFF. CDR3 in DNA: TGCGCCAGCAGCTTCGGGACAGGGGGTGAAAAACTGTTTTTT.

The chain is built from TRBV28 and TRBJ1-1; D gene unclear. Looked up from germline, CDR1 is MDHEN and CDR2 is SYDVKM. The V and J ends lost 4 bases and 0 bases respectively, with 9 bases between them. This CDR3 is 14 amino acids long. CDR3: CASSSPSLNTEAFF. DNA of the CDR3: TGTGCCAGCAGTTCCCCCAGTTTGAACACTGAAGCTTTCTTT.

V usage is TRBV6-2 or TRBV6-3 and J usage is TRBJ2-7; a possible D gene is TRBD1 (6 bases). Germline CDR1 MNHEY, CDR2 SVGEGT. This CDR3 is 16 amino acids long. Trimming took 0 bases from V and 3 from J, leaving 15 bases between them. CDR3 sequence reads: CASSYSGTKPFYEQYF. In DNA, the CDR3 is TGTGCCAGCAGTTACTCCGGGACAAAGCCCTTCTACGAGCAGTACTTC.

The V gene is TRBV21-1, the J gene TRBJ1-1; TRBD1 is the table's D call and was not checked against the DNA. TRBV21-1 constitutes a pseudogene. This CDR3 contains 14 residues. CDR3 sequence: CASRRQGARAGAFF. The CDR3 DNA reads TGTGCCAGCAGAAGGCAGGGGGCGCGGGCGGGAGCTTTCTTT.

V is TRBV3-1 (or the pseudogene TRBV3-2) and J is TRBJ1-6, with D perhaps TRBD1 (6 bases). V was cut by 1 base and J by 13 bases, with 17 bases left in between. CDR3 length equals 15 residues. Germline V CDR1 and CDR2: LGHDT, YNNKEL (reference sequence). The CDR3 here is CASSQVRGRGFPLHF. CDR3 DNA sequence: TGTGCCAGCAGCCAAGTCAGGGGTCGAGGGTTCCCCCTCCACTTT.

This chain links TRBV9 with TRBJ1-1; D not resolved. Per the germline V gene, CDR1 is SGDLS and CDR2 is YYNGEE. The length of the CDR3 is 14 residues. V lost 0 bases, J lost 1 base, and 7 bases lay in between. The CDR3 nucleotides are TGTGCCAGCAGCGTAGGAGGGAGGAACACTGAAGCTTTCTTT. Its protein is CASSVGGRNTEAFF.

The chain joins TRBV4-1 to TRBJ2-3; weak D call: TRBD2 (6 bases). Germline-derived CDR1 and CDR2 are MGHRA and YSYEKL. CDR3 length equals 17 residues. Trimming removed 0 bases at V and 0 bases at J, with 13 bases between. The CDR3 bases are TGCGCCAGCAGCCAAGAGGGGACGGGGACTAGCACAGATACGCAGTATTTT. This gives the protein CASSQEGTGTSTDTQYF.

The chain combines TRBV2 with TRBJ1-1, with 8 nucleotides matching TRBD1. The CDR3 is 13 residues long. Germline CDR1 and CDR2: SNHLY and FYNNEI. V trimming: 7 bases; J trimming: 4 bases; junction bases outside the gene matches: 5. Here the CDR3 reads CASIMTGVTEAFF. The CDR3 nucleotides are TGTGCCAGCATCATGACAGGGGTCACTGAAGCTTTCTTT.

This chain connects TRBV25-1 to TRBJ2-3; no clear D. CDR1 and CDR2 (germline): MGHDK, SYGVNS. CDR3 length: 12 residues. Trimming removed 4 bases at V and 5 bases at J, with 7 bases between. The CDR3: CASSGLKDTQYF. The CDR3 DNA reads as TGTGCCAGCAGTGGCCTAAAAGATACGCAGTATTTT. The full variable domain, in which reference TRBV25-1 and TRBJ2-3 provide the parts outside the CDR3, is EADIYQTPRYLVIGTGKKITLECSQTMGHDKMYWYQQDPGMELHLIHYSYGVNSTEKGDLSSESTVSRIRTEHFPLTLESARPSHTSQYLCASSGLKDTQYFGPGTRLTVL.

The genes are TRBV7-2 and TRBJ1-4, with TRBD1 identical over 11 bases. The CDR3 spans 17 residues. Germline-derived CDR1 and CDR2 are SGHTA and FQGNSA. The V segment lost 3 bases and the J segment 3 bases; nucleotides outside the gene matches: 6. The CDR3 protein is CASSLLRTGGSNEKLFF. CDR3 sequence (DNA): TGTGCCAGCAGCTTGCTTAGGACAGGGGGCTCTAATGAAAAACTGTTTTTT.

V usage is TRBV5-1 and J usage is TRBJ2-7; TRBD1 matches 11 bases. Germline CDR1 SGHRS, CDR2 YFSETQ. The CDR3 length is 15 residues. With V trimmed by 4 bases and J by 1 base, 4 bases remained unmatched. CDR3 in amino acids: CASSRGQGVSYEQYF. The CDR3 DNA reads TGCGCCAGCAGCAGGGGACAGGGGGTATCCTACGAGCAGTACTTC. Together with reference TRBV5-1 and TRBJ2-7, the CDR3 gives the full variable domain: KAGVTQTPRYLIKTRGQQVTLSCSPISGHRSVSWYQQTPGQGLQFLFEYFSETQRNKGNFPGRFSGRQFSNSRSEMNVSTLELGDSALYLCASSRGQGVSYEQYFGPGTRLTVT.

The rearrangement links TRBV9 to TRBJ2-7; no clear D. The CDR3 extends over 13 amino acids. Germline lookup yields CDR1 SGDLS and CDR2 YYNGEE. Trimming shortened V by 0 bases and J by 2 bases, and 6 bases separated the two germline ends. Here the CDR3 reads CASSVESAYEQYF. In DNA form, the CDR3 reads TGTGCCAGCAGCGTAGAATCAGCCTACGAGCAGTACTTC.

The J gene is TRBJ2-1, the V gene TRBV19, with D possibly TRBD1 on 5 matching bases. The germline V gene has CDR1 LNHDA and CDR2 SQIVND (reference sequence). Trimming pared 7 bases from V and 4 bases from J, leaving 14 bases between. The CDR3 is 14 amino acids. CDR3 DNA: TGTGCCAGTAAGTGGGGCCGCGATTACAATGAGCAGTTCTTC. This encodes CASKWGRDYNEQFF.

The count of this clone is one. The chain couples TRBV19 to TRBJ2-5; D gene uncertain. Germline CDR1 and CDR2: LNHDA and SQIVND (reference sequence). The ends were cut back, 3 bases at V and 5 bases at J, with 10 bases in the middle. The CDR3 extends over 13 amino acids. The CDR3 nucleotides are TGTGCCAGTAGTATCACAGCCCGGGAGACCCAGTACTTC. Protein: CASSITARETQYF.

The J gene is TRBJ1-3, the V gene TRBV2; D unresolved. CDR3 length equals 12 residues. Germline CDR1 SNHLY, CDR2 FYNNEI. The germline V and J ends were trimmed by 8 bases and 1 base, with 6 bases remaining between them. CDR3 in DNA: TGTGCCAGCTCAGTATCTGGAAACACCATATATTTT. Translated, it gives CASSVSGNTIYF.

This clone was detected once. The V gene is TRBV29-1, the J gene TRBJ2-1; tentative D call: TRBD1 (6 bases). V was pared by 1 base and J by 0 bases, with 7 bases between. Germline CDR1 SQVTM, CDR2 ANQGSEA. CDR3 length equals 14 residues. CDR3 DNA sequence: TGCAGCGTTGAAGCAGGGGACTCCTACAATGAGCAGTTCTTC. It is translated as CSVEAGDSYNEQFF.

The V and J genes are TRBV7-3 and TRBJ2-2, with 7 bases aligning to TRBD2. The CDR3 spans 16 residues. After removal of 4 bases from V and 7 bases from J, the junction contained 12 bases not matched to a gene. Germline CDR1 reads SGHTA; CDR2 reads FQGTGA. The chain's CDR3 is CASSSHPAGLDGELFF. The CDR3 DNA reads TGTGCCAGCAGCTCTCACCCAGCGGGGCTTGACGGGGAGCTGTTTTTT.

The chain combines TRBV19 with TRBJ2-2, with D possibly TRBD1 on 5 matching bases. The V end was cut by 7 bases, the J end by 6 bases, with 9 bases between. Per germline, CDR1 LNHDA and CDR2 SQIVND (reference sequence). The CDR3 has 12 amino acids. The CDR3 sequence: CASKEGAGELFF. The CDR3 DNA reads TGTGCCAGTAAGGAAGGGGCCGGGGAGCTGTTTTTT.

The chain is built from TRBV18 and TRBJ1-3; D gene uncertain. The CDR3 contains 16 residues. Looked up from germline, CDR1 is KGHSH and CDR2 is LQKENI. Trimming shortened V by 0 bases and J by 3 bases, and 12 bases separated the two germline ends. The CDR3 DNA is TGTGCCAGCTCACCACCGGTACAGCTCCTTGGAAACACCATATATTTT. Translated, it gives CASSPPVQLLGNTIYF. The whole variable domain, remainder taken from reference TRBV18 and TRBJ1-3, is NAGVMQNPRHLVRRRGQEARLRCSPMKGHSHVYWYRQLPEEGLKFMVYLQKENIIDESGMPKERFSAEFPKEGPSILRIQQVVRGDSAAYFCASSPPVQLLGNTIYFGEGSWLTVV.

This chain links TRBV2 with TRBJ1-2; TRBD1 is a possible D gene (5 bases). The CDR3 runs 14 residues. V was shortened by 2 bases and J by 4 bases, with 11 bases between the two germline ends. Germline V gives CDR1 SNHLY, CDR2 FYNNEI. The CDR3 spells CASSEPRQFYGYTF. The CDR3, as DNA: TGTGCCAGCAGTGAACCCCGACAGTTCTATGGCTACACCTTC.

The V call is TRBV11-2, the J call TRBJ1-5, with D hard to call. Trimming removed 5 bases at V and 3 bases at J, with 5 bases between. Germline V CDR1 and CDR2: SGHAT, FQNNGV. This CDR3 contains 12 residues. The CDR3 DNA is TGTGCCAGCAGCGAGAACAATCAGCCCCAGCATTTT. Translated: CASSENNQPQHF. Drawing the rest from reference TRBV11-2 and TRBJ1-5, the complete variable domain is EAGVAQSPRYKIIEKRQSVAFWCNPISGHATLYWYQQILGQGPKLLIQFQNNGVVDDSQLPKDRFSAERLKGVDSTLKIQPAKLEDSAVYLCASSENNQPQHFGDGTRLSIL.

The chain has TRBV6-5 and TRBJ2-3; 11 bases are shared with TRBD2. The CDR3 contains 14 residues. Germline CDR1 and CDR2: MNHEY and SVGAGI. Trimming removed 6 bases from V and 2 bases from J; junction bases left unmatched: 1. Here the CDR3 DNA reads TGTGCCAGCAGGGGACTAGCGGACACAGATACGCAGTATTTT. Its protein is CASRGLADTDTQYF.

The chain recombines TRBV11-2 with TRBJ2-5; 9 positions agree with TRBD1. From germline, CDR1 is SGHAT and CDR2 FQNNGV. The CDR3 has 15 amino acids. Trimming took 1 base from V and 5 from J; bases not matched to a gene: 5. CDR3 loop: CASSLVVTGGETQYF. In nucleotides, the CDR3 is TGTGCCAGCAGCTTAGTAGTGACAGGGGGTGAGACCCAGTACTTC.

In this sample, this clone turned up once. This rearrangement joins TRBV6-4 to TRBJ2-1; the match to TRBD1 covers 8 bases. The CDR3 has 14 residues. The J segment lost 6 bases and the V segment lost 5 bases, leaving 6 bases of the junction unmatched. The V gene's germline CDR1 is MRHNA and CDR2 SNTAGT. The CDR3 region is CASSRDRTFNEQFF. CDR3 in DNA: TGTGCCAGCAGTCGGGACAGGACGTTCAATGAGCAGTTCTTC.

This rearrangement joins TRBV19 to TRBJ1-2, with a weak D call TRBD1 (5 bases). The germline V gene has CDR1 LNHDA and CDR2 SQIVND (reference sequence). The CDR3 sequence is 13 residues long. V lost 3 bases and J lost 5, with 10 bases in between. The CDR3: CASSILDRYGYTF. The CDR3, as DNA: TGTGCCAGTAGTATCCTCGACAGATATGGCTACACCTTC.

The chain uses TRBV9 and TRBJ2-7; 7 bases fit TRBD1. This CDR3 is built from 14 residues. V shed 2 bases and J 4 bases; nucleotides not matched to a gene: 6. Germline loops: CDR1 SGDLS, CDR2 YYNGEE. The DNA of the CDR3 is TGTGCCAGCAGCGTCGGGACAGTCCCTTACGAGCAGTACTTC. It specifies CASSVGTVPYEQYF.

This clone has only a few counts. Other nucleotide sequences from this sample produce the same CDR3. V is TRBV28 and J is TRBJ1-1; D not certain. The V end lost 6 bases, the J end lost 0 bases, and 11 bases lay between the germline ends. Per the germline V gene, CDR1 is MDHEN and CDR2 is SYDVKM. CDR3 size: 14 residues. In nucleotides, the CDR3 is TGTGCCAGCAGCCCTGGAGCGTTGAACACTGAAGCTTTCTTT. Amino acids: CASSPGALNTEAFF.

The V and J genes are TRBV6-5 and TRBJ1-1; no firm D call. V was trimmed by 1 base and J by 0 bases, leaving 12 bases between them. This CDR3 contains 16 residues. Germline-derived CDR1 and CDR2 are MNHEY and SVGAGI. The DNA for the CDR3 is TGTGCCAGCAGTTACTTTAATAGTCCCATGAACACTGAAGCTTTCTTT. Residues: CASSYFNSPMNTEAFF.

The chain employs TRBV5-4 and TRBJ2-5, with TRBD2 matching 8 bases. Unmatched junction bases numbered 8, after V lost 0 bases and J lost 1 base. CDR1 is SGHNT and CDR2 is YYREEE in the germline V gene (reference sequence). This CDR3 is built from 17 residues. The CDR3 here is CASSLVRGSGTQETQYF. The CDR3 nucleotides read TGTGCCAGCAGCTTGGTAAGAGGTAGCGGGACCCAAGAGACCCAGTACTTC. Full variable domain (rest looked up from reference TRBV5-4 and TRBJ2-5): ETGVTQSPTHLIKTRGQQVTLRCSSQSGHNTVSWYQQALGQGPQFIFQYYREEENGRGNFPPRFSGLQFPNYSSELNVNALELDDSALYLCASSLVRGSGTQETQYFGPGTRLLVL.